These 2 T cell receptor beta chains were sequenced from one sample in a study of shared clonotypes between healthy human individuals. The assay was immunoSEQ multiplex PCR, and TCRdb's table has in-frame clones only and misses some. This sample yields under 750,000 clones, of which about two thirds are seen a single time; about 1.8% belongs to the top ten. The sequenced sample consisted of memory CD4+ T cells sorted from blood. Subset reported: CD45RA-negative fraction. These receptors all stem from a woman between 25 and 40 years old in good health.

As regards this clone: Other DNA sequences in this specimen translate into the identical CDR3. V is TRBV18 and J is TRBJ1-1; D unclear. V was clipped by 0 bases and J by 0 bases, with 5 bases between them. CDR1 and CDR2 (germline): KGHSH, LQKENI. This CDR3 has 14 residues. The CDR3 loop is CASSPPSLNTEAFF. The CDR3 coding sequence is TGTGCCAGCTCACCACCCAGTTTGAACACTGAAGCTTTCTTT.

J is TRBJ1-1 and V is TRBV28; 8 positions match TRBD1. Trimming removed 5 bases from V and 4 bases from J; junction bases left unmatched: 9. CDR3 length: 15 residues. The germline CDR1 and CDR2 sequences are MDHEN and SYDVKM. The CDR3 bases are TGTGCCAGCAGTCCAGGGGACAGGACGAGCACTGAAGCTTTCTTT. Protein sequence: CASSPGDRTSTEAFF.